The T cell receptor beta chain described here comes from a study of shared clonotypes between healthy human individuals. CDR1 and CDR2 from the germline V gene are SNHLY and FYNNEI. Losses at the gene ends were 10 bases for V and 2 bases for J; bases not matched to a gene: 7. There are 13 residues in the CDR3. Some clones are missing from TCRdb's copy, which holds only in-frame ones; the method was immunoSEQ multiplex PCR. In the table there are about 2 million clones, around 95% of which are singletons. The J gene is TRBJ1-1, the V gene TRBV2; the match to TRBD1 covers 7 bases. The sequence came from a man aged 18-30 years in good health. Sequenced input: naive CD4+ T cells sorted from blood. Subset noted: CD45RA+ positively selected. CDR3 residues: CATEQGLNTEAFF. In DNA, the CDR3 is TGTGCCACTGAACAGGGGCTTAACACTGAAGCTTTCTTT.